The clone carrying this TCR beta chain was detected once. The antigen is undetermined. The table came from immunoSEQ multiplex PCR; TCRdb's copy has only in-frame clones and leaves some out. This sample has some 100,000 clones, with about 90% found just once. These data are taken from a study of T cell responses to AZD1222 COVID-19 vaccine. Study results and limitations: Among those given AZD1222, only 5 to 7 were seropositive at baseline. The donor cohort was predominantly white British with a female majority, and clonal diversity may have been underestimated.

This CDR3 is built from 15 residues. Germline CDR1 MNHEY, CDR2 SVGAGI. V shed 5 bases and J shed 5 bases, with 15 bases lying between them. This sequence was found in an adult who received the AZD1222 COVID-19 vaccine. The V and J genes are TRBV6-5 and TRBJ2-2, with no clear D. The sequences come from peripheral blood, collected 28 days after the second AZD1222 dose. The DNA for the CDR3 is TGTGCCAGCAGTACGTTTAGGGCCCTAACCGGGGAGCTGTTTTTT. Translating gives CASSTFRALTGELFF.